The T cell receptor beta chain under discussion was sequenced for a study of T cells in localized non-small cell lung cancer. Looked up from germline, CDR1 is MDHEN and CDR2 is SYDVKM. Trimming cost V 2 bases and J 6 bases, with 11 bases left between them. The length of the CDR3 is 13 residues. This clone has only one observation. Its antigen is unidentified. Whole-study results and caveats: Among the tissues sampled, uninvolved adjacent lung had the highest T cell clonality, above tumor. There were a median roughly 60 of the top 100 tumor clones appearing in adjacent lung. Higher T cell density in the blood was associated with longer overall survival, whereas higher adjacent-lung clonality associated with shorter survival.

TCRdb's copy holds only in-frame clones and misses some; the assay was immunoSEQ multiplex PCR. The data contain 25,000 to 30,000 clones, 70% to 90% of them singletons. This clonotype was obtained from a woman between 18 and 50 years old with stage I lung adenocarcinoma. The sequencing here drew on peripheral blood, taken before any cancer treatment. The genes are TRBV28 and TRBJ2-7, with D unclear. The DNA of the CDR3 is TGTGCCAGCAGTTTACAGGTTCCGCTCGAGCAGTACTTC. Residues: CASSLQVPLEQYF.